Sequencing of this T cell receptor beta chain was carried out in a study of CD8+CD57+ T cells in acquired aplastic anemia. Those patients picked for sequencing had displayed CD8+CD57+ cell expansion on flow cytometry. Each patient had severe acquired aplastic anemia. At the time of blood sampling, patients had not yet received any therapy. Profiling of TCR beta VDJ combinations and CDR3 sequences used genomic DNA as template. TCRdb called the reads again in MiXCR, with one record for every CDR3 protein. The repertoire holds approximately 180,000 distinct CDR3 sequences, with around 48% as singletons. General study findings and limits: Patients and controls turned out to have roughly 31 CD8+ CDR3 sequences in common.

A word on this clonotype: Its antigen is still unknown.

Sequences were obtained from sorted CD4+, CD8+, or CD8+CD57+ T cells (not recorded which) from PBMCs. The clonotype originates from a human donor with aplastic anemia.

CDR3 sequence: CASSQTGIEQYF. The CDR3 DNA follows: TGCGCCAGCAGCCAAACAGGGATCGAGCAGTACTTC. The chain links TRBV5-1 to TRBJ2-7; a possible D gene is TRBD1 (6 bases). Trimming shortened V by 4 bases and J by 6 bases, and 11 bases separated the two germline ends. Germline CDR1 SGHRS, CDR2 YFSETQ. The length of the CDR3 is 12 residues.